This TCR beta chain was found in a study of cytomegalovirus exposure and HLA in healthy donors. 60 Vbeta and 13 Jbeta primers were used in PCR. Using immunoSEQ multiplex PCR, the repertoire was profiled, and TCRdb retains in-frame clones only, with some absent. The sample lists some 180,000 clones, about 82% occurring once. Overall study results and limits: The authors later found most CMV-associated TCR beta chains appeared HLA-restricted. What TCR beta sequences reportedly achieved was accurate prediction of HLA-A and HLA-B alleles in most subjects.

These donors, healthy bone marrow donors, were studied. Germline values: CDR1 MDHEN, CDR2 SYDVKM. The CDR3 has 15 amino acids. The ends were cut back, 7 bases at V and 4 bases at J, with 16 bases in the middle. This clone was seen once. Its antigen remains unknown. The sequencing input was PBMCs. The source is a woman between 50 and 59 years old in good health and CMV-seronegative. The chain is built from TRBV28 and TRBJ2-2; D gene ambiguous. The CDR3 loop reads CASIGYSPGTGELFF. Written as DNA, the CDR3 is TGTGCCAGCATTGGGTACTCTCCGGGCACCGGGGAGCTGTTTTTT.